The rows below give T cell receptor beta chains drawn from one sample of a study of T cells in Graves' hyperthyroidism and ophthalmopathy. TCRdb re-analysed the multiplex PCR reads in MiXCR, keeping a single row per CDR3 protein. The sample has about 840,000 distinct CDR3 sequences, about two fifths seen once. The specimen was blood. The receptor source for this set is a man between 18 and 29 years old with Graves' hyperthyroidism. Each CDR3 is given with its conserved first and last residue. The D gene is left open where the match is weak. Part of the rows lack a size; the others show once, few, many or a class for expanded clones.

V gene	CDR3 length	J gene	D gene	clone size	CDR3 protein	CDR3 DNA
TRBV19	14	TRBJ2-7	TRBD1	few	CASHGQGGPYEQYF	TGTGCCAGTCACGGACAGGGTGGACCTTACGAGCAGTACTTC
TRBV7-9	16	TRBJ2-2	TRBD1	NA	CASRGDRDSYTGELFF	TGTGCCAGCAGGGGGGACCGGGACAGCTACACCGGGGAGCTGTTTTTT
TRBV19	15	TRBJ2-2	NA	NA	CASSMEGFATGELFF	TGTGCCAGTAGTATGGAAGGGTTTGCCACCGGGGAGCTGTTTTTT
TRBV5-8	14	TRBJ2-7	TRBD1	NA	CASSDRVRSYEQYF	TGTGCCAGCAGCGACAGGGTAAGGTCCTACGAGCAGTACTTC
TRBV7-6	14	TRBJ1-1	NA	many	CASSRGDLDTEAFF	TGTGCCAGCAGCCGAGGGGACTTAGACACTGAAGCTTTCTTT
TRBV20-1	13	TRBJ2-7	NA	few	CSASKVNSYEQYF	TGCAGTGCTAGTAAGGTCAACTCCTACGAGCAGTACTTC
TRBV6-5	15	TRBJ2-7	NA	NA	CASSSLQRANHEQYF	TGTGCCAGCAGTTCACTACAGAGGGCTAACCACGAGCAGTACTTC
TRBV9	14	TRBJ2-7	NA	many	CASSAGVAGYEQYF	TGTGCCAGCAGCGCGGGAGTCGCCGGTTACGAGCAGTACTTC
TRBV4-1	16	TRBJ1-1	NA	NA	CASSHPKAGLDTEAFF	TGCGCCAGCAGCCACCCAAAGGCAGGGTTAGACACTGAAGCTTTCTTT
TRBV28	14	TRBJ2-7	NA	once	CASGSDRRSYEQYF	TGTGCCAGCGGATCCGACAGACGCTCCTACGAGCAGTACTTC
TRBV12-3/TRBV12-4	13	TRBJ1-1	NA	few	CASSLRKNTEAFF	TGTGCCAGCAGTTTGAGGAAGAACACTGAAGCTTTCTTT
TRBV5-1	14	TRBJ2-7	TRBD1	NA	CASSRDSGLYEQYF	TGCGCCAGCAGCCGGGACAGTGGCCTATACGAGCAGTACTTC
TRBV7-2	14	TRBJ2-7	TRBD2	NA	CASSFSGDTYEQYF	TGTGCCAGCAGTTTTAGCGGGGATACCTACGAGCAGTACTTC
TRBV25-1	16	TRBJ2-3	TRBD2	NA	CASSEAGLVYGGTQYF	TGTGCCAGCAGTGAAGCGGGACTAGTGTATGGGGGAACGCAGTATTTT
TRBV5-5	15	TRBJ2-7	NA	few	CASSLDAGRSNEQYF	TGTGCCAGCAGCTTGGATGCAGGGAGGTCCAACGAGCAGTACTTC
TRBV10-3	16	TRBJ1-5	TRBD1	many	CASRAPRDRSGQPQHF	TGTGCCAGCAGAGCTCCCCGGGACAGGTCTGGCCAGCCCCAGCATTTT
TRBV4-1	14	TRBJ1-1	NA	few	CASSQDKLNTEAFF	TGCGCCAGCAGCCAAGATAAGCTGAACACTGAAGCTTTCTTT
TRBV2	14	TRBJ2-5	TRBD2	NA	CASSRGTSAETQYF	TGTGCCAGCAGTAGAGGGACTAGCGCAGAGACCCAGTACTTC
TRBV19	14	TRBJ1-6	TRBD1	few	CASRGAAGNSPLHF	TGTGCTTCCAGGGGGGCAGCTGGAAATTCACCCCTCCACTTT
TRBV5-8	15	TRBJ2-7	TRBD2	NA	CASTGGGGPIHEQYF	TGTGCCAGCACCGGCGGGGGAGGCCCAATCCACGAGCAGTACTTC
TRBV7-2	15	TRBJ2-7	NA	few	CASGKFRQGGYEQYF	TGTGCCAGCGGTAAATTTAGGCAGGGAGGCTACGAGCAGTACTTC
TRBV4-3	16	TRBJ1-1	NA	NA	CASSQQSLPRGTEAFF	TGCGCCAGCAGCCAACAATCTTTACCGAGGGGCACTGAAGCTTTCTTT
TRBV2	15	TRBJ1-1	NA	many	CASSARSHGNTEAFF	TGTGCCAGCAGCGCCCGGTCCCATGGGAACACTGAAGCTTTCTTT
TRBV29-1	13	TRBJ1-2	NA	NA	CSVEGPHHYGYTF	TGCAGCGTTGAGGGACCCCACCACTATGGCTACACCTTC
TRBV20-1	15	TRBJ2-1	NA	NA	CSARDPGVDYNEQFF	TGCAGTGCTAGAGATCCGGGGGTGGACTACAATGAGCAGTTCTTC
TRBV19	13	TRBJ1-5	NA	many	CASRDGYNQPQHF	TGTGCCAGTAGGGACGGATACAATCAGCCCCAGCATTTT
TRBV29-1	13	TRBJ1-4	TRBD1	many	CSANGQGGEKLFF	TGCAGCGCCAATGGACAGGGAGGGGAAAAACTGTTTTTT
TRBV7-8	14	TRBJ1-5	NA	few	CASSSGGSMRPQHF	TGTGCCAGCAGCTCGGGAGGGTCCATGCGGCCCCAGCATTTT
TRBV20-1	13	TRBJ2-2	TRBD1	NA	CSAWTGSTGELFF	TGCAGTGCATGGACAGGGAGCACCGGGGAGCTGTTTTTT
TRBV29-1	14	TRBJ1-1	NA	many	CSVNLGSSTTEAFF	TGCAGCGTGAATCTGGGCAGCTCAACAACTGAAGCTTTCTTT
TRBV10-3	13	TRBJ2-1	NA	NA	CATSERGYNEQFF	TGTGCCACCAGTGAGCGTGGCTACAATGAGCAGTTCTTC